The T cell receptor beta chain described here comes from a study of blood T cell repertoires in COVID-19. The data were produced by immunoSEQ multiplex PCR, yet TCRdb's version contains in-frame clones alone and is incomplete. The sample has 70,000 to 90,000 clones; approximately 85% are singletons. In germline, CDR1 is MGHDK, CDR2 SYGVNS. The CDR3 loop spans 17 amino acids. V dropped 2 bases and J dropped 3; count of bases not matched to a gene: 13. V is TRBV25-1 and J is TRBJ2-7; the match to TRBD1 covers 7 bases. The receptor's source is a man aged 45-60 years with acute or convalescent COVID-19. The sample comprised peripheral blood. The CDR3 protein is CASSERGRDRKNYEQYF. CDR3 nucleotides: TGTGCCAGCAGTGAAAGGGGCCGGGACAGAAAAAACTACGAGCAGTACTTC.